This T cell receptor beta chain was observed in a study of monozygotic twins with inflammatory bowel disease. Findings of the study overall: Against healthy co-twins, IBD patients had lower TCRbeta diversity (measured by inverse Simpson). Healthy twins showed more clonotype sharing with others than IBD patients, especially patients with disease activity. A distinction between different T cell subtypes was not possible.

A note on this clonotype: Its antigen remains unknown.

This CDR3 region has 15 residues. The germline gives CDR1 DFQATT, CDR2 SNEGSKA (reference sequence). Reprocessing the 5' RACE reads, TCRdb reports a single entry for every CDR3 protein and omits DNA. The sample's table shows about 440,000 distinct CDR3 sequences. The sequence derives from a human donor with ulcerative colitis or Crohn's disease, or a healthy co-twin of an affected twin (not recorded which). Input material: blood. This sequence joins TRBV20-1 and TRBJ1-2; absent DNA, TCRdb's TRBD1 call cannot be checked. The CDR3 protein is CSARPGQGSDYGYTF.